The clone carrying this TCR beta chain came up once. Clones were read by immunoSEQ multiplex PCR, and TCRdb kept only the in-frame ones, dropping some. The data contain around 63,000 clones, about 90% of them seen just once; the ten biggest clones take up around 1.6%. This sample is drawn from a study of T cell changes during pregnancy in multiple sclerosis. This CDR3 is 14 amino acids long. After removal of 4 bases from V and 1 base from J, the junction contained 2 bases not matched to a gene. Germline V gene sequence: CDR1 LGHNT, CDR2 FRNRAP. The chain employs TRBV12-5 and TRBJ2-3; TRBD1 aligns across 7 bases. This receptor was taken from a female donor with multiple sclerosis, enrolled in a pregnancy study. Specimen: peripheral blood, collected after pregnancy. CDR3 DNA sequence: TGTGCTAGTGGTTGGGGGACAGGCACAGATACGCAGTATTTT. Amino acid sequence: CASGWGTGTDTQYF.